This T cell receptor beta chain was obtained from a study of blood T cells in healthy people across ages. To note about this clonotype: Its target is unknown.

Drawing of peripheral blood yielded 8.5 to 10 milliliters from each donor. V dropped 3 bases and J dropped 2 bases, with 17 bases sitting between them. Germline V gives CDR1 SGDLS, CDR2 YYNGEE. CDR3 length: 17 residues. General study points: Per million T cells, TCR beta diversity dropped roughly linearly as age increased. Versus aged donors, long-lived donors had higher diversity and more naive CD4+ cells.

Primed by a sample-barcoded 5' primer and a J-beta primer mix, a second PCR proceeded for 7 to 11 cycles. From each sample, at least 3 million paired-end reads containing CDR3 were obtained. A single record per CDR3 protein comes from TCRdb applying MiXCR to the 5' RACE reads. The sample lists some 880,000 distinct CDR3 sequences, under 40% occurring once. The sequence was obtained from a young man in good health. The chain recombines TRBV9 with TRBJ2-2, with D tentatively TRBD1 (6 bases). The sequencing input was blood. Written as DNA, the CDR3 is TGTGCCAGCAGCGCGGCTAGGGACACTATTAACACCGGGGAGCTGTTTTTT. It yields the protein CASSAARDTINTGELFF.